What follows is one T cell receptor beta chain and its context. There is no known antigen for this receptor. No much larger clone exists at a distance of one base, and base qualities are not known. The sample belongs to a study of control samples from healthy donors and cancer patients (dated by TCRdb to 2018 to 2021). To prepare the library, the immunoSEQ multiplex PCR assay was applied. Not all clones reach the TCRdb copy of this immuneACCESS table, which keeps in-frame sequences only. Checked studies attribute under half of the gap to unresolved V genes and leave the rest unexplained. The sample table lists about 26,000 clones, approximately 85% of them with a count of one. The ten most abundant clones make up less than 8% of the sample. Its CDR3 holds 12 amino acids, cysteine through phenylalanine. Just CDR3 DNA is preserved here, 36 bases in frame from base 1. The trim is 6 bases for V and 6 bases for J, with a gap of 10 bases between the germline ends. Reading the germline V gene gives CDR1 SGHAT and CDR2 FQNNGV.

Specimen: PBMCs. The V gene is TRBV11-2 and the J gene is TRBJ2-3; the D gene is possibly TRBD2, with 6 bases matching. The receptor's source is a woman aged 55 to 70 with head and neck cancer. The DNA sequence follows: TGTGCCAGCAGGGGGGGTACGGATACGCAGTATTTT. The translation is CASRGGTDTQYF. Extended through the reference TRBV11-2 and TRBJ2-3 proteins, this CDR3 yields the full variable domain: EAGVAQSPRYKIIEKRQSVAFWCNPISGHATLYWYQQILGQGPKLLIQFQNNGVVDDSQLPKDRFSAERLKGVDSTLKIQPAKLEDSAVYLCASRGGTDTQYFGPGTRLTVL.